This paragraph reports one TCR beta chain. Its cognate antigen has yet to be identified. The record has no base qualities; no much larger clone is one base away. Systemically healthy Caucasian individuals from Russia, some 38 in total and aged 6 to 90 years, were included as donors. Each donor gave roughly 9.5 milliliters of peripheral blood, collected into EDTA-treated Vacutainer tubes. Ficoll-Paque density-gradient centrifugation was used to isolate PBMCs, with at least 7 million per sample. Total RNA was extracted from PBMCs with Trizol reagent, with at least 5.5 micrograms obtained per sample. For every donor, flow cytometry on a PBMC aliquot measured the percentage of naive CD45RAhigh/CD27high T cells. V is clipped by 5 bases and J by 8 bases, and the sequence between their germline boundaries is 16 bases long. Counted from cysteine to phenylalanine, this CDR3 has 14 amino acids. CDR3 DNA is the only sequence kept; it has 42 bases, read in frame from the first base. Via the germline V gene, CDR1 is SGHNT and CDR2 YENEEA.

These data belong to a study of blood T cells in healthy people across ages (dated by TCRdb to 2013 to 2016). Context from the whole study: In model experiments, template switching captured roughly one uniquely barcoded TCR beta cDNA molecule for every two T cells. The study measured age-related changes in TCR beta repertoire diversity using deep sequencing normalized with unique cDNA molecular identifiers. Four age groups were formed from the donors: young (average roughly 15 years), middle-aged (just under 40), aged (roughly 58) and long-lived (less than 85). To avoid experimental bias, donors of different ages were distributed randomly across sequencing lanes. Two additional independent replicas of 1 million unique cDNA reads from the same blood draw were analyzed for two donors (one aged 18 to 29 and one aged 80 or older).

Preparation of the library involved 5' RACE. The instrument was an Illumina HiSeq 2500. The second PCR ran for about 6 to 12 cycles and used a J-beta primer mix along with a sample-barcoded 5' primer. A unique molecular identifier was introduced onto each TCR beta cDNA molecule by a template-switch 5' adaptor carrying 12 random nucleotides. Each sample yielded at least 3 million CDR3-containing paired-end reads. First-strand cDNA was synthesized from all RNA with the Mint cDNA synthesis kit, primed by a TRBC-specific oligonucleotide. Following uracil-DNA glycosylase treatment, a first 18-cycle PCR with universal primers M1SS and BC2_uni_R was performed on all cDNA. Per the source publication's procedure: For normalization, 1 million high-quality reads, each with a distinct molecular identifier, were randomly selected from each sample. Instead of being binned into consensus sequences, reads that shared molecular identifiers were thrown out. MiTCR, with a Q25 quality threshold and the strictest error-elimination algorithm, was used for CDR3 identification, clonotype clustering and error correction. A nonparametric unseen species model with Euler transformation was used to estimate lower-bound total TCR beta diversity. TCRdb handled the public reads itself, with Q25 trimming in fastp and clone calling in MiXCR, and kept productive beta chains. Entries that share a CDR3 protein sequence are merged under the most common genes and DNA. TCRdb's processing, not the study's, gives the V and J calls here. The sample has about 1.7 million distinct CDR3 sequences on record, 28% of them singletons. Together, the top ten hold 7.7% of the sample.

The research as a whole found: The CMV infection status of donors was not known, potentially confounding age-related changes in expanded clonotypes. Compared with the aged group, the long-lived group had more naive CD4+ T cells, fewer expanded clones and increased TCR diversity, a pattern suggesting age selection. Observed TCR beta diversity per million T cells fell roughly linearly with age, and a significant reduction was already apparent by age roughly 40. Estimates of total diversity based on one million sequenced T cells were regarded as lower bounds and as underestimates. The percentage of naive T cells measured by flow cytometry correlated strongly with observed TCR beta diversity. Since profiling was done on bulk unsorted PBMCs, naive and antigen-experienced compartments could not be conclusively compared.

This chain is built from TRBV11-3 and TRBJ2-1; the D gene cannot be named for sure. The source material was blood. The receptor's source is a woman in her thirties in good health. The nucleotide sequence reads as follows: TGTGCCAGCAGCCGCCGGAACGGCTATGATGAGCAGTTCTTC. The encoded protein is CASSRRNGYDEQFF.